The 27 T cell receptor beta chains listed next were all sequenced from one sample in a study of blood T cell repertoires in COVID-19. The repertoire was sequenced with immunoSEQ multiplex PCR; TCRdb's copy has only in-frame clones and lacks some. Counted here are 200,000 to 250,000 clones, around 90% occurring once; the ten biggest clones make up less than 3%. Sequencing input: peripheral blood. All receptors come from a man aged 25 to 45 with COVID-19, enrolled during active disease.

The gene calls are TRBV7-2 and TRBJ2-1, with 10 nucleotides matching TRBD2. V lost 3 bases to trimming and J lost 6 bases; unmatched junction nucleotides: 11. From germline, CDR1 is SGHTA and CDR2 FQGNSA. This CDR3 is 17 amino acids long. The CDR3 region has the DNA TGTGCCAGCAGCTTTACCAGCGGGAGGGTCAGGGCCAATGAGCAGTTCTTC. Translated: CASSFTSGRVRANEQFF. The entire variable domain, with the rest obtained from reference TRBV7-2 and TRBJ2-1, is as follows: GAGVSQSPSNKVTEKGKDVELRCDPISGHTALYWYRQSLGQGLEFLIYFQGNSAPDKSGLPSDRFSAERTGGSVSTLTIQRTQQEDSAVYLCASSFTSGRVRANEQFFGPGTRLTVL.

The V and J genes are TRBV12-3 or TRBV12-4 and TRBJ1-2, with unresolved D. Trimming removed 3 bases at V and 7 bases at J, with 12 bases between. This CDR3 contains 13 residues. The DNA of the CDR3 is TGTGCCAGCAGTTTCGCGGGGAGCGGTGGCTACACCTTC. This encodes CASSFAGSGGYTF.

This sequence joins TRBV7-9 and TRBJ2-1, with 10 bases matching TRBD1. V gave up 5 bases and J gave up 1 base; unmatched junction bases: 8. From germline, CDR1 is SEHNR and CDR2 FQNEAQ (reference sequence). CDR3 length: 17 amino acids. CDR3 bases: TGTGCCAGCAGCACCCGACAGGGGGCAGGTTCCTACAATGAGCAGTTCTTC. Its translation is CASSTRQGAGSYNEQFF.

The chain employs TRBV4-2 and TRBJ2-2; tentatively, D is TRBD2 (6 bases). V was trimmed by 4 bases and J by 6 bases, leaving 15 bases between them. The germline gives CDR1 LGHNA, CDR2 YNFKEQ. The length of the CDR3 is 15 residues. The CDR3 DNA sequence: TGTGCCAGCAGCCCCTTTCAACTAGCCCCCGGGGAGCTGTTTTTT. Its protein is CASSPFQLAPGELFF.

The rearrangement joins TRBV19 to TRBJ1-3; 7 positions agree with TRBD1. V lost 9 bases, J lost 0 bases, and 5 bases stayed unmatched. The germline V gene has CDR1 LNHDA and CDR2 SQIVND (reference sequence). This CDR3 is 14 amino acids long. DNA of the CDR3: TGTGCCAGCTACTCAGGGGGCTCTGGAAACACCATATATTTT. This translates into CASYSGGSGNTIYF. Based on the CDR3 plus reference TRBV19 and TRBJ1-3, the full variable domain is DGGITQSPKYLFRKEGQNVTLSCEQNLNHDAMYWYRQDPGQGLRLIYYSQIVNDFQKGDIAEGYSVSREKKESFPLTVTSAQKNPTAFYLCASYSGGSGNTIYFGEGSWLTVV.

The rearrangement uses TRBV9 and TRBJ2-5, with TRBD2 matching 10 bases. Per the germline V gene, CDR1 is SGDLS and CDR2 is YYNGEE. The CDR3 contains 16 residues. The junction had 6 bases not matched to a gene; V was cut back by 0 bases and J by 4 bases. The CDR3 protein is CASSVVLAGPLETQYF. In DNA, the CDR3 is TGTGCCAGCAGCGTAGTACTAGCGGGACCTTTAGAGACCCAGTACTTC.

This chain uses TRBV4-3 with TRBJ1-5; 9 bases align to TRBD1. The ends lost 2 bases at V and 6 bases at J; junction bases unmatched: 2. This CDR3 has 14 residues. In germline, CDR1 is LGHNA, CDR2 YSLEER. The CDR3 here is CASSQSDRGQPQHF. CDR3 coding DNA: TGCGCCAGCAGCCAATCGGACAGGGGTCAGCCCCAGCATTTT.

The chain links TRBV12-3 or TRBV12-4 to TRBJ1-6; D ambiguous. This CDR3 comprises 13 residues. Deletions cut 7 bases from V and 12 bases from J, with 16 bases between. As DNA, the CDR3 is TGTGCCAGCACCGAAGACCCGAGGGTACCCCTCCACTTT. This gives the protein CASTEDPRVPLHF.

V gene TRBV11-3 combines with J gene TRBJ1-3; D not certain. The germline V gene encodes CDR1 SGHNT and CDR2 YENEEA. The CDR3 is 20 residues long. The V end lost 0 bases, the J end lost 0 bases, and 21 bases lay between the germline ends. CDR3 sequence reads: CASSLEGRAAPYPSGNTIYF. Here the CDR3 DNA reads TGTGCCAGCAGCTTAGAGGGCAGAGCCGCTCCTTACCCCTCTGGAAACACCATATATTTT.

This clone appeared a single time. The chain couples TRBV24-1 to TRBJ2-3, with TRBD2 identical over 10 bases. Germline CDR1 is KGHDR and CDR2 is SFDVKD. The V gene end was trimmed by 0 bases and the J gene end by 9 bases; junction bases not matched to a gene: 8. The CDR3 runs to 16 residues. The CDR3 sequence is CATSDLLLAGTDTQYF. CDR3 DNA sequence: TGTGCCACCAGTGATTTGTTACTAGCGGGGACCGACACGCAGTATTTT.

CDR3 sequence (DNA): TGTGCCAGCAGCTCCGGGACACCCTCACCGCATCAGTACTTC. Its protein product is CASSSGTPSPHQYF. The chain couples TRBV7-2 to TRBJ2-4, with a tentative D call TRBD1 (6 bases). Deletions cut 4 bases from V and 12 bases from J, with 19 bases between. The CDR3 consists of 14 residues. The germline gives CDR1 SGHTA, CDR2 FQGNSA.

The CDR3 loop reads CASSVITGGTEAFF. The CDR3 region has the DNA TGTGCCAGCAGCGTAATCACAGGGGGCACTGAAGCTTTCTTT. The rearrangement links TRBV9 to TRBJ1-1; TRBD1 matches 8 bases. Germline CDR1 reads SGDLS; CDR2 reads YYNGEE. The CDR3 is 14 residues long. The trim removed 1 base at V and 4 bases at J, leaving 3 bases unmatched.

The chain couples TRBV10-3 to TRBJ2-3; 9 bases align to TRBD2. The CDR3 sequence is 17 residues long. Per the germline V gene, CDR1 is ENHRY and CDR2 is SYGVKD. Germline trimming cut 4 bases from V and 4 bases from J; bases unmatched to any gene: 12. The DNA of the CDR3 is TGTGCCATCAGTGGGGGTAGCGGGAGAGGGTCCGCAGATACGCAGTATTTT. Amino acids: CAISGGSGRGSADTQYF.

The V gene is TRBV15, the J gene TRBJ2-7; 7 nucleotides agree with TRBD2. Germline V gene data show CDR1 as LNHNV and CDR2 as YYDKDF (reference sequence). Trimming took 0 bases from V and 6 from J; bases not matched to a gene: 17. The CDR3 sequence is 18 residues long. This chain's CDR3 is CATSREGPLLREDSEQYF. In nucleotides, the CDR3 is TGTGCCACCAGCAGAGAGGGGCCCCTATTACGGGAGGATTCCGAGCAGTACTTC.

The chain is built from TRBV27 and TRBJ2-7; 8 bases match TRBD1. The length of the CDR3 is 14 residues. V lost 5 bases to trimming and J lost 4 bases; unmatched junction nucleotides: 7. Germline assignment: CDR1 MNHEY and CDR2 SMNVEV (reference sequence). CDR3 sequence: CASSDTGGFYEQYF. The CDR3 coding sequence is TGTGCCAGCAGTGATACAGGGGGATTTTACGAGCAGTACTTC.

The chain is built from TRBV10-3 and TRBJ1-2; 7 bases line up with TRBD1. The V gene end was trimmed by 0 bases and the J gene end by 8 bases; junction bases not matched to a gene: 0. The CDR3 totals 12 residues. Looked up from germline, CDR1 is ENHRY and CDR2 is SYGVKD. CDR3 sequence: CAISESDRGYTF. Written as DNA, the CDR3 is TGTGCCATCAGTGAGTCGGACAGGGGCTACACCTTC.

V and J are TRBV29-1 and TRBJ2-3, with TRBD1 identical over 7 bases. V shed 3 bases and J 0 bases; nucleotides not matched to a gene: 9. Germline V gives CDR1 SQVTM, CDR2 ANQGSEA. This CDR3 is built from 16 residues. The DNA for the CDR3 is TGCAGCGTTGAGCTCGGGACAGCCCCAAGCACAGATACGCAGTATTTT. This translates into CSVELGTAPSTDTQYF.

The sample holds one count of this clone. The gene calls are TRBV2 and TRBJ2-7; 7 bases line up with TRBD2. Germline CDR1 and CDR2: SNHLY and FYNNEI. The junction had 13 bases not matched to a gene; V was cut back by 6 bases and J by 5 bases. This CDR3 contains 15 residues. This CDR3 is CASRLHGEGINEQYF. DNA of the CDR3: TGTGCCAGCAGACTCCACGGGGAGGGGATAAACGAGCAGTACTTC.

The chain combines TRBV5-1 with TRBJ2-3, with 8 bases that match TRBD2. The CDR3 is 17 residues long. V was pared by 4 bases and J by 0 bases, with 10 bases of the junction left unmatched. Per the germline V gene, CDR1 is SGHRS and CDR2 is YFSETQ. In DNA form, the CDR3 reads TGCGCCAGCAGCACGTTTCCACTAGCGGAAAGCACAGATACGCAGTATTTT. Translated: CASSTFPLAESTDTQYF.

This chain uses TRBV7-3 with TRBJ1-2; TRBD1 aligns across 7 bases. J lost 8 bases, V lost 5 bases, and 8 bases had no gene match. Germline values: CDR1 SGHTA, CDR2 FQGTGA. The CDR3 is 13 amino acids. The CDR3 DNA reads TGTGCCAGCAGCCCACGACAGGGAGGAGGCTACACCTTC. This translates into CASSPRQGGGYTF. The complete variable domain, with remaining parts taken from reference TRBV7-3 and TRBJ1-2, reads GAGVSQTPSNKVTEKGKYVELRCDPISGHTALYWYRQSLGQGPEFLIYFQGTGAADDSGLPNDRFFAVRPEGSVSTLKIQRTERGDSAVYLCASSPRQGGGYTFGSGTRLTVV.

J is TRBJ1-4 and V is TRBV5-1; D is perhaps TRBD1 (5 bases). The CDR3 totals 17 residues. Germline values: CDR1 SGHRS, CDR2 YFSETQ. V was clipped by 4 bases and J by 4 bases, with 20 bases between them. This CDR3 is CASSGVTGEPGNEKLFF. In DNA, the CDR3 is TGCGCCAGCAGCGGGGTTACAGGCGAGCCGGGTAATGAAAAACTGTTTTTT.

The chain combines TRBV18 with TRBJ2-2; D is unresolved. Trimming took 2 bases from V and 5 from J, leaving 6 bases between them. Germline V gene lookup returns CDR1 KGHSH and CDR2 LQKENI. The CDR3 runs 13 residues. CDR3: CASSPGPTGELFF. The CDR3 nucleotides read TGTGCCAGCTCACCAGGGCCGACCGGGGAGCTGTTTTTT.

The genes are TRBV27 and TRBJ1-5; perhaps TRBD1 as D (5 bases). The V end was cut by 2 bases, the J end by 6 bases, with 11 bases between. CDR1 MNHEY and CDR2 SMNVEV come from the germline V gene (reference sequence). This CDR3 region has 14 residues. CDR3 protein: CASSLGGVGQPQHF. CDR3 bases: TGTGCCAGCAGTTTAGGGGGGGTAGGTCAGCCCCAGCATTTT.

The chain links TRBV5-5 to TRBJ1-3; no reliable D call. CDR1 is SGHKS and CDR2 is YYEKEE in the germline V gene (reference sequence). Trimming left V 4 bases short and J 0 bases short, with 11 bases between. This CDR3 is built from 15 residues. In DNA form, the CDR3 reads TGTGCCAGCAGCACCGGACTTGTCTCTGGAAACACCATATATTTT. As protein: CASSTGLVSGNTIYF.

The chain joins TRBV29-1 to TRBJ2-7, with a possible D match to TRBD2 (6 bases). The germline gives CDR1 SQVTM, CDR2 ANQGSEA. Trimming took off 5 bases at V and 1 base at J, with 12 bases between the two ends. The CDR3 is made up of 13 amino acids. The CDR3 loop reads CSVTLARSYEQYF. For the CDR3, the DNA is TGCAGCGTTACCCTAGCGAGATCCTACGAGCAGTACTTC.

V and J are TRBV3-1 (or the pseudogene TRBV3-2) and TRBJ2-7; D gene unclear. CDR1 is LGHDT and CDR2 is YNNKEL in the germline V gene (reference sequence). Trimming left V 4 bases short and J 9 bases short, with 25 bases between. The CDR3 runs to 16 residues. CDR3 amino acids: CASSRRTPRQQTGQYF. CDR3 nucleotides: TGTGCCAGCAGCCGAAGAACCCCGAGACAACAAACCGGGCAGTACTTC.

The J gene is TRBJ2-7, the V gene TRBV11-2; weak D call: TRBD2 (6 bases). The V gene lost 0 bases and the J gene lost 3 bases, with 12 bases spanning the gap. The CDR3 length is 15 residues. Germline loops: CDR1 SGHAT, CDR2 FQNNGV. CDR3 residues: CASSLEGGIIYEQYF. The CDR3, as DNA: TGTGCCAGCAGCTTAGAGGGCGGGATAATCTACGAGCAGTACTTC.